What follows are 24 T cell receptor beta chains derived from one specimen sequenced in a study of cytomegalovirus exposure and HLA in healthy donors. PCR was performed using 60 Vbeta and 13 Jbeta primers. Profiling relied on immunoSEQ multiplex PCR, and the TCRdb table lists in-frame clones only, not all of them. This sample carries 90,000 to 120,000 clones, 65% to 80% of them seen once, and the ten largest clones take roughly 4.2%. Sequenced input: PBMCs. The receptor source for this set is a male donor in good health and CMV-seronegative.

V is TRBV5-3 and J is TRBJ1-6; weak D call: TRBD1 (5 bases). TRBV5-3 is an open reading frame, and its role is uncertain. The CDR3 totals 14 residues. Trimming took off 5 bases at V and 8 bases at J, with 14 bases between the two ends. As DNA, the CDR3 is TGTGCCAGAAGACGAGGGGAGGGATATTCACCCCTCCACTTT. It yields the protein CARRRGEGYSPLHF.

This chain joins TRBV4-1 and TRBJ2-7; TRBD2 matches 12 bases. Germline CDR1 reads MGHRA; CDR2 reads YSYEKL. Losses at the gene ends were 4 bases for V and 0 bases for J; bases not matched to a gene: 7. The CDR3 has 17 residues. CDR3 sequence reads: CASSLGLAGTSSYEQYF. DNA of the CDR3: TGCGCCAGCAGCCTCGGACTAGCGGGAACCAGCTCCTACGAGCAGTACTTC.

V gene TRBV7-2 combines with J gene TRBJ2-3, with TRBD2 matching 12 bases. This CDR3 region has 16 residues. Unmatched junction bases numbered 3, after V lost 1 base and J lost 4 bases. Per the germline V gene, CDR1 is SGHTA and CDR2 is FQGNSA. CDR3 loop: CASSLDASGRADTQYF. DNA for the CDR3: TGTGCCAGCAGCTTAGATGCTAGCGGGAGGGCAGATACGCAGTATTTT.

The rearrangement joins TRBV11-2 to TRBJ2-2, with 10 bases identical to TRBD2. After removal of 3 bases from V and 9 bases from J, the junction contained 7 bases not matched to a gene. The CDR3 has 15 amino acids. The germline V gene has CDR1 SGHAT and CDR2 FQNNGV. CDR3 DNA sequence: TGTGCCAGCAGCTTCGTAGCGGGGGGCCGATGGGAGCTGTTTTTT. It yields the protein CASSFVAGGRWELFF.

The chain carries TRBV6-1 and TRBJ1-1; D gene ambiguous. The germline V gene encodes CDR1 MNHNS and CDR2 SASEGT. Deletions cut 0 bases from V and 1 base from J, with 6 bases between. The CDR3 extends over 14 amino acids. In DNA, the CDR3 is TGTGCCAGCAGTGAAGCATGGCAGAACACTGAAGCTTTCTTT. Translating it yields CASSEAWQNTEAFF.

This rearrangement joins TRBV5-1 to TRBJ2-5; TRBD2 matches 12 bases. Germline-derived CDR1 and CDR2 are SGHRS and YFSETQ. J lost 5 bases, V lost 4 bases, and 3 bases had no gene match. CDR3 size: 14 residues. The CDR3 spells CASSRTSGKETQYF. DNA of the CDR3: TGCGCCAGCAGCCGGACTAGCGGGAAGGAGACCCAGTACTTC.

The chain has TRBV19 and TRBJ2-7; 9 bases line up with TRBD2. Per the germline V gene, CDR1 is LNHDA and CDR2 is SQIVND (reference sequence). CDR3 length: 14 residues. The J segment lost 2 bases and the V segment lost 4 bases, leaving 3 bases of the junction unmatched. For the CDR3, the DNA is TGTGCCAGTAGTAGTAGCGGGAGCGCCTACGAGCAGTACTTC. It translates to CASSSSGSAYEQYF. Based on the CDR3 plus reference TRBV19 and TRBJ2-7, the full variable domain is DGGITQSPKYLFRKEGQNVTLSCEQNLNHDAMYWYRQDPGQGLRLIYYSQIVNDFQKGDIAEGYSVSREKKESFPLTVTSAQKNPTAFYLCASSSSGSAYEQYFGPGTRLTVT.

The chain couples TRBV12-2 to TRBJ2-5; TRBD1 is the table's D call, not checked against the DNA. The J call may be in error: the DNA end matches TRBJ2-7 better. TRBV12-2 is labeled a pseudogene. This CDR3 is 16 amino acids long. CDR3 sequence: CASRFQSYPGMDEQYF. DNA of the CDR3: TGTGCAAGTCGCTTTCAGTCGTATCCAGGGATGGACGAGCAGTACTTC.

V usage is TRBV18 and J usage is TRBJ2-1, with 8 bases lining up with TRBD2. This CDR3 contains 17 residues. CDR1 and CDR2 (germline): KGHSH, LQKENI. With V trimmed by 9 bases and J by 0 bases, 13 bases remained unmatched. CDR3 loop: CASRGGLDLTSYNEQFF. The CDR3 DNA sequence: TGTGCCAGTCGCGGGGGACTAGACCTTACCTCCTACAATGAGCAGTTCTTC.

The CDR3 sequence is CASSESVYGYTF. The CDR3 DNA reads TGTGCCAGCAGTGAATCGGTTTATGGCTACACCTTC. V and J are TRBV2 and TRBJ1-2; no firm D call. Germline V gene data show CDR1 as SNHLY and CDR2 as FYNNEI. The CDR3 length is 12 residues. V was shortened by 2 bases and J by 5 bases, with 6 bases between the two germline ends.

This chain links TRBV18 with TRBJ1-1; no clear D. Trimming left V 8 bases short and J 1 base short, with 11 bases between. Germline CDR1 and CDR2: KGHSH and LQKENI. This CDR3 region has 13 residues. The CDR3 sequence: CASRPTPNTEAFF. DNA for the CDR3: TGTGCCAGCCGTCCAACACCGAACACTGAAGCTTTCTTT. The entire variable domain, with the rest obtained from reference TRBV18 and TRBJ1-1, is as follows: NAGVMQNPRHLVRRRGQEARLRCSPMKGHSHVYWYRQLPEEGLKFMVYLQKENIIDESGMPKERFSAEFPKEGPSILRIQQVVRGDSAAYFCASRPTPNTEAFFGQGTRLTVV.

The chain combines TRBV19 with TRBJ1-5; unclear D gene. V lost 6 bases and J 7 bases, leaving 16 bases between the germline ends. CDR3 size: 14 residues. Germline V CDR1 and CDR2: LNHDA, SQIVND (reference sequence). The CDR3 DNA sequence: TGTGCCAGTAGGAACGGACTAAATGGACAGCCCCAGCATTTT. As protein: CASRNGLNGQPQHF.

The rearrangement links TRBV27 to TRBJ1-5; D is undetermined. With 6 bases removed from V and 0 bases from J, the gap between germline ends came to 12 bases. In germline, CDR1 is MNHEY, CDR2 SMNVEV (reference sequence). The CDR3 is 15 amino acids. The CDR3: CASRLDIRSNQPQHF. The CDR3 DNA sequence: TGTGCCAGCAGACTAGACATACGTAGCAATCAGCCCCAGCATTTT.

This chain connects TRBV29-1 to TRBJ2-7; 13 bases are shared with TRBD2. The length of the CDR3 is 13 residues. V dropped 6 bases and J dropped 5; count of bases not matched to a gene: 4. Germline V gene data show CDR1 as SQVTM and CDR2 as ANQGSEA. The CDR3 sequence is CSVRLAGGHEQYF. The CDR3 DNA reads TGCAGCGTGCGACTAGCGGGAGGCCACGAGCAGTACTTC.

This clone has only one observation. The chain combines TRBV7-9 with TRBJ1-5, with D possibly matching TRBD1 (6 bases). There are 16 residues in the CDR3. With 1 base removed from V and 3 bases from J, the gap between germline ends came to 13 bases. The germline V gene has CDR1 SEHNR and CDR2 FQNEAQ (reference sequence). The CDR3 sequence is CASSLGAGANNQPQHF. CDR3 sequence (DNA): TGTGCCAGCAGCTTAGGGGCAGGGGCAAACAATCAGCCCCAGCATTTT. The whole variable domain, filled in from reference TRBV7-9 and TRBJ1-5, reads DTGVSQNPRHKITKRGQNVTFRCDPISEHNRLYWYRQTLGQGPEFLTYFQNEAQLEKSRLLSDRFSAERPKGSFSTLEIQRTEQGDSAMYLCASSLGAGANNQPQHFGDGTRLSIL.

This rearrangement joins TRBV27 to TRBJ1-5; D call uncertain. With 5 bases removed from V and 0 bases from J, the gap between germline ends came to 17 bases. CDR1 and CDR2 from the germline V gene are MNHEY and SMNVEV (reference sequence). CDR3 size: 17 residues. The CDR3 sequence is CASSVEFPGYSNQPQHF. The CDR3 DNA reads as TGTGCCAGCAGTGTGGAGTTCCCGGGGTATAGCAATCAGCCCCAGCATTTT.

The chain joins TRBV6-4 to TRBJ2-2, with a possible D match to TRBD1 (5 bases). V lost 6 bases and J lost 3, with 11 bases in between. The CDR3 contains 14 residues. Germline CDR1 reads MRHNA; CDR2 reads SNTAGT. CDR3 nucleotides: TGTGCCAGCAGCGAAAGGGGCGACACCGGGGAGCTGTTTTTT. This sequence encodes CASSERGDTGELFF.

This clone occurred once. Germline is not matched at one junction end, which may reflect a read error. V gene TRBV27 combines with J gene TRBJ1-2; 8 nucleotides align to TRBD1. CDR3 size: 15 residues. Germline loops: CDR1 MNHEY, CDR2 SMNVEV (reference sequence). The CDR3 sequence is CASSVSPGGEYGYTF. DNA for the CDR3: TGTGCCAGCAGTGTATCGCCAGGGGGCGAATATGGCTACACCTTC.

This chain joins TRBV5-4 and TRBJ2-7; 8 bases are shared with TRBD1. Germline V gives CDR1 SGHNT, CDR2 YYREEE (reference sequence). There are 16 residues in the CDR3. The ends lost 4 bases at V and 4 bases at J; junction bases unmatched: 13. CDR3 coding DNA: TGTGCCAGCAGCCCGGAGGGCAGGGGGCTTACTTACGAGCAGTACTTC. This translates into CASSPEGRGLTYEQYF.

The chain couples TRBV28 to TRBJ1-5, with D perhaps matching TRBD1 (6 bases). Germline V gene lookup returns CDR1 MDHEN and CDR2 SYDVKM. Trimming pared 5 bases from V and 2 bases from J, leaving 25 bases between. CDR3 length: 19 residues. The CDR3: CASSGRWSARSGGNQPQHF. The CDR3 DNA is TGTGCCAGCAGTGGACGGTGGTCGGCTCGCTCAGGGGGCAATCAGCCCCAGCATTTT. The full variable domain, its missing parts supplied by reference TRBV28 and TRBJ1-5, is DVKVTQSSRYLVKRTGEKVFLECVQDMDHENMFWYRQDPGLGLRLIYFSYDVKMKEKGDIPEGYSVSREKKERFSLILESASTNQTSMYLCASSGRWSARSGGNQPQHFGDGTRLSIL.

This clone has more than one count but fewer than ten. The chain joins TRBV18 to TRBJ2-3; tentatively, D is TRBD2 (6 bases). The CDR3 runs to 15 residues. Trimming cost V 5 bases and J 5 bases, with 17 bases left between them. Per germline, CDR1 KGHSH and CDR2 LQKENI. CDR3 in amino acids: CASSTQLAVQDTQYF. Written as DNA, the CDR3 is TGTGCCAGCTCAACGCAACTAGCCGTACAAGATACGCAGTATTTT.

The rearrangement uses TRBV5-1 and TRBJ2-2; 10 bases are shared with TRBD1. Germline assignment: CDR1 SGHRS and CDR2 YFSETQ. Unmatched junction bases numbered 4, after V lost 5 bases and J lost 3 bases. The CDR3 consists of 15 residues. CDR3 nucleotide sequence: TGCGCCAGCAGGTCCGGGACAGGGGACACCGGGGAGCTGTTTTTT. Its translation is CASRSGTGDTGELFF.

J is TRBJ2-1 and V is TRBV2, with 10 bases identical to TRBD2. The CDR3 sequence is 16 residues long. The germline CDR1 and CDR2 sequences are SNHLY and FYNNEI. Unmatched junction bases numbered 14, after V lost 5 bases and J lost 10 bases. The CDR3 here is CASSRAGGPVLGEQFF. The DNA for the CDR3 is TGTGCCAGCAGTCGAGCGGGAGGGCCGGTCTTGGGGGAGCAGTTCTTC.

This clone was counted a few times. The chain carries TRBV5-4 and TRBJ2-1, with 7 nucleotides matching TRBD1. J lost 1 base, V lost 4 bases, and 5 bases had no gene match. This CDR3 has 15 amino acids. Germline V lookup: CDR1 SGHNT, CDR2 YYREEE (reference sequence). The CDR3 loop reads CASSPGRGSYNEQFF. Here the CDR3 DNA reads TGTGCCAGCAGCCCCGGCAGGGGGTCCTACAATGAGCAGTTCTTC.